This TCR beta chain stems from a study of T cell changes during pregnancy in multiple sclerosis. The CDR3 length is 16 residues. Germline CDR1 is SGHKS and CDR2 is YYEKEE (reference sequence). V lost 3 bases, J lost 4 bases, and 9 bases stayed unmatched. Profiling relied on immunoSEQ multiplex PCR, and the TCRdb table lists in-frame clones only, not all of them. Found here are approximately 48,000 clones, approximately 90% of them singletons; the top ten hold roughly 0.4%. The rearrangement joins TRBV5-5 to TRBJ1-5, with 8 bases identical to TRBD1. The TCR sequence derives from a female donor with multiple sclerosis, enrolled in a pregnancy study. The material was CD4+ T cells from peripheral blood mononuclear cells, obtained after pregnancy. The CDR3 bases are TGTGCCAGCAGCTCTCTTCCCGGACAGGGAAATCAGCCCCAGCATTTT. The encoded protein is CASSSLPGQGNQPQHF.